This T cell receptor beta chain was obtained from a study of T cells in Graves' hyperthyroidism and ophthalmopathy. Turning to this clonotype: At one end, the junction sequence differs from germline, possibly due to a read error.

Absent ophthalmopathy progression within 18 months defined stable Graves' hyperthyroidism. Extraction of PBMCs used roughly 9.3 ml of fresh peripheral blood. It was RNA transcripts that yielded the amplified TCR beta CDR3 regions. The HTBI set primed first-round TCR CDR3 RT-PCR. TCRdb called the multiplex PCR reads again in MiXCR, with one record for every CDR3 protein. Seen here are about 840,000 distinct CDR3 sequences, roughly 40% observed once, and the top ten hold about 8.9%. CDR1 and CDR2 from the germline V gene are ENHRY and SYGVKD. The CDR3 loop spans 16 amino acids. Sequenced input: blood. The gene calls are TRBV10-3 and TRBJ1-1, with TRBD1 matching over 9 bases. The receptor was derived from a young man with Graves' hyperthyroidism. CDR3: CASSSRPGQGTAEAFF. CDR3 DNA: TGTGCCAGCAGTTCTCGACCGGGACAGGGAACCGCTGAAGCTTTCTTT.